This TCR beta chain was sequenced during a study of blood T cell repertoires in COVID-19. Study-level information: The cDNA or gDNA used as material had been derived from T cells, B-cell-depleted T cells, or PBMCs.

Produced via immunoSEQ multiplex PCR; TCRdb's table is partial and in-frame only. The sample yields 100,000 to 150,000 clones, approximately 91% seen once. The CDR3 is 15 amino acids. The V end lost 3 bases, the J end lost 6 bases, and 17 bases lay between the germline ends. The germline V gene has CDR1 MDHEN and CDR2 SYDVKM. The rearrangement uses TRBV28 and TRBJ1-2; D perhaps matches TRBD1 (5 bases). The specimen was peripheral blood. The source of this sequence is a woman of 80 years or more with acute or convalescent COVID-19. In DNA, the CDR3 is TGTGCCAGCAGTTTGACGGGCCCCCAGGGCCATGGCTACACCTTC. Translating it yields CASSLTGPQGHGYTF.